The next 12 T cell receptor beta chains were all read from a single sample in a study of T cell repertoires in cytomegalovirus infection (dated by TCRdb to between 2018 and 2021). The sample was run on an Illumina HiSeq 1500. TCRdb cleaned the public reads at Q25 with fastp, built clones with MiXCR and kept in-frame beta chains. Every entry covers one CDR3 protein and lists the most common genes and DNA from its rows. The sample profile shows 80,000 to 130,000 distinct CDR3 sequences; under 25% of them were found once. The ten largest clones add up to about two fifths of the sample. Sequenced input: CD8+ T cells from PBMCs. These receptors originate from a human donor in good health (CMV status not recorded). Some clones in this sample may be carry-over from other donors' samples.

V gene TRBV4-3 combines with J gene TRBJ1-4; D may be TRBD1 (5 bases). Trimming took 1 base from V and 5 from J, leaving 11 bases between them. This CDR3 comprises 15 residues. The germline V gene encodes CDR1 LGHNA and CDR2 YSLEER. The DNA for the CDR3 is TGCGCCAGCAGCCAAGGCACAGGCAACAATGAAAAACTGTTTTTT. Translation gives CASSQGTGNNEKLFF.

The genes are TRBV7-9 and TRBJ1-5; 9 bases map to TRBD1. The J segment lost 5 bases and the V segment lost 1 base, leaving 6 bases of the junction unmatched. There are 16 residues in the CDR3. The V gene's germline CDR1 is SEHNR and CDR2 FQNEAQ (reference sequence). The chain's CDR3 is CASSLGGQGTYQPQHF. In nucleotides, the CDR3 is TGTGCCAGCAGCTTAGGCGGACAGGGGACTTATCAGCCCCAGCATTTT. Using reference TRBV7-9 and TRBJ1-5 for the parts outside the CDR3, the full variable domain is DTGVSQNPRHKITKRGQNVTFRCDPISEHNRLYWYRQTLGQGPEFLTYFQNEAQLEKSRLLSDRFSAERPKGSFSTLEIQRTEQGDSAMYLCASSLGGQGTYQPQHFGDGTRLSIL.

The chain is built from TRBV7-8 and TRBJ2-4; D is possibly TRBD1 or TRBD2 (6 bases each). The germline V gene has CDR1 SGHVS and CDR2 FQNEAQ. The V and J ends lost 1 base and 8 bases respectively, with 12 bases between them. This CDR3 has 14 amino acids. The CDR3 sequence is CASSLDGGWDIQYF. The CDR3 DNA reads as TGTGCCAGCAGCTTAGACGGGGGCTGGGACATTCAGTACTTC. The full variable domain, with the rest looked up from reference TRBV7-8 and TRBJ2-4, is GAGVSQSPRYKVAKRGQDVALRCDPISGHVSLFWYQQALGQGPEFLTYFQNEAQLDKSGLPSDRFFAERPEGSVSTLKIQRTQQEDSAVYLCASSLDGGWDIQYFGAGTRLSVL.

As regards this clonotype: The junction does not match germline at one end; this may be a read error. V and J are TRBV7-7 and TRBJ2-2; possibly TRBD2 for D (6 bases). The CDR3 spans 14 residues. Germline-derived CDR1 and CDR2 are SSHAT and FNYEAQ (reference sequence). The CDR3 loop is CASSLAEGSGELFF. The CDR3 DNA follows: TGTGCTAGCAGCTTAGCGGAGGGCTCCGGGGAGCTGTTTTTT. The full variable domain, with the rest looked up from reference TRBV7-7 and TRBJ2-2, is GAGVSQSPRYKVTKRGQDVTLRCDPISSHATLYWYQQALGQGPEFLTYFNYEAQPDKSGLPSDRFSAERPEGSISTLTIQRTEQRDSAMYRCASSLAEGSGELFFGEGSRLTVL.

The CDR3 nucleotides are TGCAGTGCTATCACGACTCTCAACACCGGGGAGCTGTTTTTT. This sequence encodes CSAITTLNTGELFF. V and J are TRBV20-1 and TRBJ2-2; unclear D gene. The CDR3 sequence is 14 residues long. V was shortened by 4 bases and J by 2 bases, with 11 bases between the two germline ends. Germline CDR1 DFQATT, CDR2 SNEGSKA (reference sequence).

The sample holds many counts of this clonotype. CDR3 loop: CASSLRDSVQAGDIQYF. Written as DNA, the CDR3 is TGTGCCAGCAGCTTACGGGACTCCGTCCAGGCTGGAGACATTCAGTACTTC. This chain links TRBV7-8 with TRBJ2-4, with D perhaps TRBD2 (6 bases). Trimming removed 2 bases from V and 8 bases from J, with 22 bases in between. Germline values: CDR1 SGHVS, CDR2 FQNEAQ. The CDR3 totals 17 residues.

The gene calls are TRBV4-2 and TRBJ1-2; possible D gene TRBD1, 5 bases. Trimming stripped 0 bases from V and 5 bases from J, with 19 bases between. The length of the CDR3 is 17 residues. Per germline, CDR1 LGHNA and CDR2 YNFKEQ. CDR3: CASSQDPGQGEGYGYTF. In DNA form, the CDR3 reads TGTGCCAGCAGCCAAGACCCGGGGCAGGGAGAGGGTTATGGCTACACCTTC.

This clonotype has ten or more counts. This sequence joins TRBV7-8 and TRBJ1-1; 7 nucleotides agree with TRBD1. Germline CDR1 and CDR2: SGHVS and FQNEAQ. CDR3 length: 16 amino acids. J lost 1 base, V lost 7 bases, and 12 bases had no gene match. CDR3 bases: TGTGCCAGCAACCTAGTCCGGGACAGCTCGAACACTGAAGCTTTCTTT. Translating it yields CASNLVRDSSNTEAFF.

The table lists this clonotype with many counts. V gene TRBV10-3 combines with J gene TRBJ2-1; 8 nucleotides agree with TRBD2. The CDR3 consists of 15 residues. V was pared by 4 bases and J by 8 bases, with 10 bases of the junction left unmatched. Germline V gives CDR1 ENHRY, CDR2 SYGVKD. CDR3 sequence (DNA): TGTGCCATCAGTGGTCAGGCGGGAGGTGGTCATGAGCAGTTCTTC. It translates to CAISGQAGGGHEQFF.

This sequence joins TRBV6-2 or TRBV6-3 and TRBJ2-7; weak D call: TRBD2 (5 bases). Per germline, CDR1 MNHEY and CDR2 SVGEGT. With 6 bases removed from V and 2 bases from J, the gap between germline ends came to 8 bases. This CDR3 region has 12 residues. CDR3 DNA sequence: TGTGCCAGCAGCGGGGAAACCTACGAGCAGTACTTC. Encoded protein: CASSGETYEQYF.

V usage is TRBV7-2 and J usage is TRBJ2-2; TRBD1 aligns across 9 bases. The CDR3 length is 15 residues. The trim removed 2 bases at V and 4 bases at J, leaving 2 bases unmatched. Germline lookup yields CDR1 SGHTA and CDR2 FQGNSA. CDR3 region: CASSLRTGVTGELFF. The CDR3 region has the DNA TGTGCCAGCAGCTTAAGGACAGGGGTCACCGGGGAGCTGTTTTTT.

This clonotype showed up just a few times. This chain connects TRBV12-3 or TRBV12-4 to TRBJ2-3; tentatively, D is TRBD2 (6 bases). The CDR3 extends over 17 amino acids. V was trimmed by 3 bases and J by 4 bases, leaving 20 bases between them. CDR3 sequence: CASSFSGVAVPADTQYF. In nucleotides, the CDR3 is TGTGCCAGCAGTTTTTCTGGTGTAGCGGTCCCCGCAGATACGCAGTATTTT.